A selection of T cell receptor beta chains follows, all from one sample in a study of shared clonotypes between healthy human individuals. Some clones are missing from TCRdb's copy, which holds only in-frame ones; the method was immunoSEQ multiplex PCR. The data contain around 2,100,000 clones, about 95% of them seen just once; the ten biggest clones take up more than 0.9%. Sequencing input: naive CD8+ T cells sorted from blood. The receptor source for this set is a man younger than 35 in good health. Both conserved end residues are part of each CDR3. D genes are given only for firm matches. The listing skips clone size in some rows; elsewhere it reads once, few, many or a size class.

d_call,v_call,clone_size,j_call,cdr3_aa,cdr3_nt
.,TRBV19,.,TRBJ2-4,CASSPGPLSLAKNIQYF,TGTGCCAGTAGTCCGGGGCCCTTATCCTTAGCCAAAAACATTCAGTACTTC
.,TRBV30,.,TRBJ1-1,CAWSVLGNTEAFF,TGTGCCTGGAGTGTCTTAGGGAACACTGAAGCTTTCTTT
.,TRBV2,.,TRBJ1-2,CASSETGSPLNYGYTF,TGTGCCAGCAGTGAAACAGGTTCTCCACTTAACTATGGCTACACCTTC
TRBD1,TRBV4-1,once,TRBJ2-7,CASSQEGQGYEQYF,TGCGCCAGCAGCCAAGAGGGACAGGGGTACGAGCAGTACTTC
.,TRBV4-3,once,TRBJ1-2,CASSQDRDLDYGYTF,TGCGCCAGCAGCCAAGATCGCGACTTAGACTATGGCTACACCTTC
.,TRBV9,once,TRBJ2-1,CASSLSYNEQFF,TGTGCCAGCAGCTTGTCATACAATGAGCAGTTCTTC
TRBD1,TRBV30,.,TRBJ2-7,CAWSHGTGNYEQYF,TGTGCCTGGAGCCACGGGACAGGGAACTACGAGCAGTACTTC
.,TRBV5-6,.,TRBJ1-4,CASSLAQGTNEKLFF,TGTGCCAGCAGCTTGGCGCAGGGGACGAATGAAAAACTGTTTTTT
.,TRBV4-1,.,TRBJ1-5,CASSQEGRGNQPQHF,TGCGCCAGCAGCCAAGAAGGGCGGGGCAATCAGCCCCAGCATTTT
.,TRBV4-3,.,TRBJ2-1,CASSQDPNEQFF,TGCGCCAGCAGCCAAGACCCTAATGAGCAGTTCTTC
TRBD1,TRBV7-6,.,TRBJ1-3,CASSATGVNTIYF,TGTGCCAGCAGCGCGACAGGGGTGAACACCATATATTTT
.,TRBV2,.,TRBJ2-1,CASSNRPKAFNEQFF,TGTGCCAGCAGTAACCGCCCAAAAGCTTTCAATGAGCAGTTCTTC
TRBD1,TRBV14,.,TRBJ2-7,CASSHWTGQFSYEQYF,TGTGCCAGCAGCCACTGGACAGGACAGTTCTCCTACGAGCAGTACTTC
TRBD2,TRBV7-9,.,TRBJ2-2,CASSRTGLAGITGELFF,TGTGCCAGCAGCCGTACGGGACTAGCGGGTATCACCGGGGAGCTGTTTTTT
.,TRBV4-1,.,TRBJ1-5,CASSQGPSNQPQHF,TGCGCCAGCAGCCAAGGACCGAGCAATCAGCCCCAGCATTTT
TRBD2,TRBV5-1,.,TRBJ2-1,CASSRRPSGGADNEQFF,TGCGCCAGCAGCAGGAGACCTAGCGGGGGGGCTGACAATGAGCAGTTCTTC
TRBD2,TRBV5-6,.,TRBJ2-7,CASSAGTSYEQYF,TGTGCCAGCAGCGCGGGGACTAGCTACGAGCAGTACTTC
.,TRBV5-8,.,TRBJ2-1,CASSFVPNEQFF,TGTGCCAGCAGCTTTGTGCCTAATGAGCAGTTCTTC
.,TRBV9,.,TRBJ2-2,CASSVEGGGELFF,TGTGCCAGCAGCGTAGAAGGGGGCGGGGAGCTGTTTTTT
.,TRBV27,.,TRBJ2-7,CASSWEPGTSYEQYF,TGTGCCAGCAGTTGGGAACCCGGGACAAGCTACGAGCAGTACTTC
TRBD1,TRBV7-9,.,TRBJ2-1,CASSALTGASYNEQFF,TGTGCCAGCAGCGCCTTGACAGGGGCTAGTTACAATGAGCAGTTCTTC
.,TRBV5-1,.,TRBJ1-5,CASSLYQPQHF,TGCGCCAGCAGCTTGTATCAGCCCCAGCATTTT
TRBD1,TRBV11-2,.,TRBJ2-7,CASSLGRQGWDEQYF,TGTGCCAGCAGCTTAGGCCGACAGGGGTGGGACGAGCAGTACTTC
.,TRBV11-3,.,TRBJ2-2,CASSHLGKGVSGELFF,TGTGCCAGCAGCCACCTCGGAAAGGGAGTCTCCGGGGAGCTGTTTTTT
.,TRBV19,.,TRBJ2-7,CASSFGTGYEQYF,TGTGCCAGTAGTTTCGGGACGGGTTACGAGCAGTACTTC
TRBD1,TRBV4-1,.,TRBJ2-7,CASSQDPTGYNYEQYF,TGCGCCAGCAGCCAAGATCCGACAGGGTATAACTACGAGCAGTACTTC
TRBD1,TRBV27,.,TRBJ2-2,CASSWTGAGELFF,TGTGCCAGCAGCTGGACAGGCGCCGGGGAGCTGTTTTTT
.,TRBV28,.,TRBJ2-7,CASSFPRDGTYEQYF,TGTGCCAGCAGTTTCCCCCGGGACGGGACCTACGAGCAGTACTTC
.,TRBV5-6,.,TRBJ2-7,CASSLTGGYEQYF,TGTGCCAGCAGCTTAACCGGGGGCTACGAGCAGTACTTC
.,TRBV5-6,.,TRBJ2-7,CASSLAGFEQYF,TGTGCCAGCAGCTTGGCCGGGTTCGAGCAGTACTTC
TRBD1,TRBV2,.,TRBJ2-1,CASSEAQGQGAHEQFF,TGTGCCAGCAGTGAAGCGCAGGGACAGGGGGCCCATGAGCAGTTCTTC
.,TRBV7-9,.,TRBJ2-7,CASSAGQLIYEQYF,TGTGCCAGCAGCGCGGGGCAGTTGATCTACGAGCAGTACTTC
TRBD1,TRBV7-9,.,TRBJ2-1,CASSFPTGTNHEQFF,TGTGCCAGCAGCTTTCCGACAGGGACAAACCATGAGCAGTTCTTC
TRBD2,TRBV9,.,TRBJ2-7,CASSHNPGGAAYEQYF,TGTGCCAGCAGCCACAACCCCGGGGGGGCGGCCTACGAGCAGTACTTC
TRBD1,TRBV15,.,TRBJ2-3,CATSASDRLEDTQYF,TGTGCCACCAGCGCCTCGGACAGGCTGGAAGATACGCAGTATTTT